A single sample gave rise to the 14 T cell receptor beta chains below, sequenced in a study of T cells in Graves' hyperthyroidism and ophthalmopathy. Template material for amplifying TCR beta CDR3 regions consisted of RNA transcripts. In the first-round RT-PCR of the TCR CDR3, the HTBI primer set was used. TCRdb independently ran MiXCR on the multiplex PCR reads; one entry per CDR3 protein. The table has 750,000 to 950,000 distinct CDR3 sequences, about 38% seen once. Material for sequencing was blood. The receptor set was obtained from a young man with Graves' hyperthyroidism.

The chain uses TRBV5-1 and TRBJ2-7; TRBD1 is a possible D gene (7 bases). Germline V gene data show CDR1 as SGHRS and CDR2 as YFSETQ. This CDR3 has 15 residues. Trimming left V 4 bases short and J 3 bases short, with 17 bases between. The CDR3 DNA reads TGCGCCAGCAGCAGGTTACAGGGGAGGTTCTACGAGCAGTACTTC. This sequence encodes CASSRLQGRFYEQYF.

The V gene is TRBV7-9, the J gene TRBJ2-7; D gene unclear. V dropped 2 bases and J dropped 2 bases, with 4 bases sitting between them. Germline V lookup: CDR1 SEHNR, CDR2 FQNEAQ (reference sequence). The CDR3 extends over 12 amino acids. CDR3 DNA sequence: TGTGCCAGCAGCTTAAATCCCTACGAGCAGTACTTC. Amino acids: CASSLNPYEQYF.

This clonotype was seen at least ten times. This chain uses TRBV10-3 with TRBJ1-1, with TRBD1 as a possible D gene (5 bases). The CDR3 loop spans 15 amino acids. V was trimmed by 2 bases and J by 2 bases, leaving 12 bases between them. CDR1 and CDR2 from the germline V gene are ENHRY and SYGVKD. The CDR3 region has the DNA TGTGCCATCAGTGAGACCCAGGGACCTAACACTGAAGCTTTCTTT. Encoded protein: CAISETQGPNTEAFF.

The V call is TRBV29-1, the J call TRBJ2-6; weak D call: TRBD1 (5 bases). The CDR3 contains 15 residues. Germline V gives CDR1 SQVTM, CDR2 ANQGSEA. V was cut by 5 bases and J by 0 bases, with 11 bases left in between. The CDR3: CSVWAGSSGANVLTF. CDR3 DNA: TGCAGCGTTTGGGCAGGGTCCTCTGGGGCCAACGTCCTGACTTTC.

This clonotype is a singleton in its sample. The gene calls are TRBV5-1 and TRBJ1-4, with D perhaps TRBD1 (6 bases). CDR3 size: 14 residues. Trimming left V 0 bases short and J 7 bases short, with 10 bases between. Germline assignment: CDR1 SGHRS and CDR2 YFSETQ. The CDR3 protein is CASSLDREGEKLFF. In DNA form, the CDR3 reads TGCGCCAGCAGCTTGGACAGGGAGGGTGAAAAACTGTTTTTT.

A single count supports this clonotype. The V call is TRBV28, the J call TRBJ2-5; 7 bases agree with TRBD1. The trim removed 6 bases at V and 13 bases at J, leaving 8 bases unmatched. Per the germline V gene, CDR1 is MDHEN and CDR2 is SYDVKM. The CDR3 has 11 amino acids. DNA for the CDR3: TGTGCCAGCAGGCCCTACAGGGGAATGTACTTC. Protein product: CASRPYRGMYF.

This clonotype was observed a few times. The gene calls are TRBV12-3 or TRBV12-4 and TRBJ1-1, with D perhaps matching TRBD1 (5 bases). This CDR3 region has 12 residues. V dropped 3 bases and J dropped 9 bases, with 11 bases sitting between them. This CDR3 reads CASSFERGKAFF. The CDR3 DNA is TGTGCCAGCAGTTTTGAGAGGGGTAAAGCTTTCTTT.

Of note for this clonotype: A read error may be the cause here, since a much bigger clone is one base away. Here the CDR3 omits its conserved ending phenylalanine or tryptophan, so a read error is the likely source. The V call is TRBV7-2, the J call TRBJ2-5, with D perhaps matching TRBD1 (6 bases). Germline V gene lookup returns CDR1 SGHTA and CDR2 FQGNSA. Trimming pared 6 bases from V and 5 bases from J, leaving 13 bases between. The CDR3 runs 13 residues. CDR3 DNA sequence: TGTGCCAGCAGTCAGGGGATAGGGGAGACCCAGTACCTC. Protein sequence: CASSQGIGETQYL.

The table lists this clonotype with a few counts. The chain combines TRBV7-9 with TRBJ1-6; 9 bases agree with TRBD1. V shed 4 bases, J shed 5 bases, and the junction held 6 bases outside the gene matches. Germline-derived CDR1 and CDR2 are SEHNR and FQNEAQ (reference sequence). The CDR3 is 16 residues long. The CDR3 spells CASSSDRGGDNSPLHF. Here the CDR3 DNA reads TGTGCCAGCAGCTCCGACAGGGGGGGGGATAATTCACCCCTCCACTTT.

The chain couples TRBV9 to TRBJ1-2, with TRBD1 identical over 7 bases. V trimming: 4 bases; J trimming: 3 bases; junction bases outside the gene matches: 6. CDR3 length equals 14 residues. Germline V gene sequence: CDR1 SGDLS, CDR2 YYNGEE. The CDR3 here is CASSKRGHDYGYTF. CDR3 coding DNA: TGTGCCAGCAGCAAGAGGGGGCACGACTATGGCTACACCTTC.

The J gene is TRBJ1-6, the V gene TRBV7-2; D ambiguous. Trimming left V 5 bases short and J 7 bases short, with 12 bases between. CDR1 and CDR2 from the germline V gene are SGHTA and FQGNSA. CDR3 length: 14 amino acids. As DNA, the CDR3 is TGTGCCAGCAGCCGCAGCCCAGGCAATTCACCCCTCCACTTT. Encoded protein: CASSRSPGNSPLHF.

The DNA for the CDR3 is TGCAGCGTTGAGGCCAACGTCCTGACTTTC. Translated: CSVEANVLTF. This chain links TRBV29-1 with TRBJ2-6; D uncertain. The ends were cut back, 3 bases at V and 6 bases at J, with 0 bases in the middle. The CDR3 has 10 residues. CDR1 and CDR2 from the germline V gene are SQVTM and ANQGSEA.

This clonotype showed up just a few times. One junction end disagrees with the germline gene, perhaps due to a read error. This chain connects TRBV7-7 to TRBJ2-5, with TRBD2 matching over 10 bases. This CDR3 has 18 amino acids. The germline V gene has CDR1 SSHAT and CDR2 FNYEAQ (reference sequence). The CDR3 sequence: CASSLGGSGRSRQETQYF. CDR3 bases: TGTGCTAGCAGCTTAGGGGGTAGCGGGAGGTCTCGTCAAGAGACCCAGTACTTC.

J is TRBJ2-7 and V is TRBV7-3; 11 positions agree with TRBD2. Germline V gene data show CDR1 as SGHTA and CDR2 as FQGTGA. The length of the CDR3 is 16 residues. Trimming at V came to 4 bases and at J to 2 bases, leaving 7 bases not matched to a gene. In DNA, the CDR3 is TGTGCCAGCAGCTACCCTACTAGCGGGGGTACCTACGAGCAGTACTTC. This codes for CASSYPTSGGTYEQYF.